This is a list of T cell receptor beta chains from one sample in a study of blood T cell repertoires in COVID-19. The data were produced by immunoSEQ multiplex PCR, yet TCRdb's version contains in-frame clones alone and is incomplete. The sample carries around 120,000 clones, over 75% recorded once. Sequencing was performed on peripheral blood. These receptors all come from a middle-aged man with acute or convalescent COVID-19. CDR3s include the opening cysteine and the closing phenylalanine or tryptophan. A D gene is named only where the DNA matches it firmly. Clone size is not always given. Where it is, it says once, few, many or a class for expanded clones.

CDR3nt: TGTGCCACGCAGATCCAGACAGGGTCGTACGAGCAGTACTTC
CDR3aa: CATQIQTGSYEQYF
abundance: few
v_gene: TRBV5-4
d_gene: TRBD1
j_gene: TRBJ2-7

CDR3nt: TGTGCCAGCAGTTTGGACAGAGCTAACTATGGCTACACCTTC
CDR3aa: CASSLDRANYGYTF
abundance: NA
v_gene: TRBV27
d_gene: NA
j_gene: TRBJ1-2

CDR3nt: TGTGCCAGCAGACGACGGGGGTACGAGCAGTACTTC
CDR3aa: CASRRRGYEQYF
abundance: NA
v_gene: TRBV7-3
d_gene: NA
j_gene: TRBJ2-7

CDR3nt: TGTGCCAGCAGTTTGAGACAGGAGAACACTGAAGCTTTCTTT
CDR3aa: CASSLRQENTEAFF
abundance: few
v_gene: TRBV6-6
d_gene: NA
j_gene: TRBJ1-1

CDR3nt: TGTGCCAGCGGGATCGGGACTAGCGGGAAAGATACGCAGTATTTT
CDR3aa: CASGIGTSGKDTQYF
abundance: NA
v_gene: TRBV6-6
d_gene: TRBD2
j_gene: TRBJ2-3

CDR3nt: TGTGCCAGCAGCCTTACAGGGAGAGGCGAGCAGTACTTC
CDR3aa: CASSLTGRGEQYF
abundance: NA
v_gene: TRBV7-6
d_gene: NA
j_gene: TRBJ2-7

CDR3nt: TGTGCCAGCAGAGGGGGCGGACGGTTAAACTATGGCTACACCTTC
CDR3aa: CASRGGGRLNYGYTF
abundance: NA
v_gene: TRBV6-1
d_gene: TRBD1
j_gene: TRBJ1-2

CDR3nt: TGTGCCAGCAGCTATGGCCTAGCGGGGCTGTACGAGCAGTACTTC
CDR3aa: CASSYGLAGLYEQYF
abundance: few
v_gene: TRBV5-6
d_gene: TRBD2
j_gene: TRBJ2-7

CDR3nt: TGTGCCAGCAGCACAGACAGGGTGGAGCTGTTTTTT
CDR3aa: CASSTDRVELFF
abundance: NA
v_gene: TRBV11-3
d_gene: TRBD1
j_gene: TRBJ2-2

CDR3nt: TGTGCCACCAGTGATTTACGACAGGTATCTGGGGCCAACGTCCTGACTTTC
CDR3aa: CATSDLRQVSGANVLTF
abundance: NA
v_gene: TRBV24-1
d_gene: NA
j_gene: TRBJ2-6

CDR3nt: TGTGCCAGCAGCTCAGGAGAGATCAGGGGCCGGAACACCGGGGAGCTGTTTTTT
CDR3aa: CASSSGEIRGRNTGELFF
abundance: NA
v_gene: TRBV7-9
d_gene: NA
j_gene: TRBJ2-2

CDR3nt: TGTGCCAGCAGCCGCGGACAGGGAGATCAAGAGACCCAGTACTTC
CDR3aa: CASSRGQGDQETQYF
abundance: NA
v_gene: TRBV21-1
d_gene: NA
j_gene: TRBJ2-5

CDR3nt: TGTGCCAGCAGCCGGTTTACTAGCGGGGGAAGGGAGGATACGCAGTATTTT
CDR3aa: CASSRFTSGGREDTQYF
abundance: many
v_gene: TRBV4-2
d_gene: TRBD2
j_gene: TRBJ2-3

CDR3nt: TGTGCCAGCAGAGACAGGTTATCCTACGAGCAGTACTTC
CDR3aa: CASRDRLSYEQYF
abundance: NA
v_gene: TRBV5-6
d_gene: NA
j_gene: TRBJ2-7

CDR3nt: TGTGCCATCGGGACAGCATACGAGCAGTACTTC
CDR3aa: CAIGTAYEQYF
abundance: NA
v_gene: TRBV10-3
d_gene: TRBD1
j_gene: TRBJ2-7

CDR3nt: TGTGCCAGCAGCTTAGAAACCAGCGGCGAGCAGTACTTC
CDR3aa: CASSLETSGEQYF
abundance: NA
v_gene: TRBV11-2
d_gene: NA
j_gene: TRBJ2-7

CDR3nt: TGTGCCAGCAGCTTGAGCTACGAGCAGTACTTC
CDR3aa: CASSLSYEQYF
abundance: NA
v_gene: TRBV7-9
d_gene: NA
j_gene: TRBJ2-7

CDR3nt: TGCGCCAGCAGTTCCCTACAGGGGGCGATCTCCTACGAGCAGTACTTC
CDR3aa: CASSSLQGAISYEQYF
abundance: few
v_gene: TRBV10-2
d_gene: TRBD1
j_gene: TRBJ2-7

CDR3nt: TGTGCCAGTAGTATAGGAGGGGGCGAGGCTTTCTTT
CDR3aa: CASSIGGGEAFF
abundance: NA
v_gene: TRBV19
d_gene: TRBD1
j_gene: TRBJ1-1

CDR3nt: TGTGCCAGTACTCAGGGACTAGCGGGTTTTGCCGGGGAGCTGTTTTTT
CDR3aa: CASTQGLAGFAGELFF
abundance: NA
v_gene: TRBV19
d_gene: TRBD2
j_gene: TRBJ2-2

CDR3nt: TGCAGTGCTATCGGACAGGGGGAAGCTTTCTTT
CDR3aa: CSAIGQGEAFF
abundance: NA
v_gene: TRBV20-1
d_gene: TRBD1
j_gene: TRBJ1-1

CDR3nt: TGTGCCAGCAAGGCGGGGCAATCTAACTATGGCTACACCTTC
CDR3aa: CASKAGQSNYGYTF
abundance: few
v_gene: TRBV2
d_gene: NA
j_gene: TRBJ1-2

CDR3nt: TGCGCCAGCAGCTTGCCTAGCGGGGGCTGGGAGCAGTACTTC
CDR3aa: CASSLPSGGWEQYF
abundance: NA
v_gene: TRBV5-1
d_gene: TRBD2
j_gene: TRBJ2-7

CDR3nt: TGTGCCAGCAGCTCCTACAGGGAAGCGAACACCGGGGAGCTGTTTTTT
CDR3aa: CASSSYREANTGELFF
abundance: once
v_gene: TRBV11-3
d_gene: NA
j_gene: TRBJ2-2

CDR3nt: TGTGCCAGCAGCCAATCAGCGGGAAGGACAGATACGCAGTATTTT
CDR3aa: CASSQSAGRTDTQYF
abundance: NA
v_gene: TRBV4-2
d_gene: TRBD2
j_gene: TRBJ2-3

CDR3nt: TGTGCCAGCAGCTTGAGCGGAGTGGCAGGAAACACCATATATTTT
CDR3aa: CASSLSGVAGNTIYF
abundance: NA
v_gene: TRBV5-4
d_gene: NA
j_gene: TRBJ1-3

CDR3nt: TGTGCCAGCAGCCGAGGACTTGATACGCAGTATTTT
CDR3aa: CASSRGLDTQYF
abundance: NA
v_gene: TRBV3-1/TRBV3-2
d_gene: NA
j_gene: TRBJ2-3

CDR3nt: TGTGCCATCAGCGCACAGGGGGAGGCGTGGACTGAAGCTTTCTTT
CDR3aa: CAISAQGEAWTEAFF
abundance: few
v_gene: TRBV10-3
d_gene: TRBD1
j_gene: TRBJ1-1

CDR3nt: TGCGCCAGCAGCTTGGAAACAGGGGGCAATGGCTACACCTTC
CDR3aa: CASSLETGGNGYTF
abundance: NA
v_gene: TRBV5-1
d_gene: TRBD1
j_gene: TRBJ1-2

CDR3nt: TGTGCCAGCAGCTTGACTAGCGGGAGATCCTACAATGAGCAGTTCTTC
CDR3aa: CASSLTSGRSYNEQFF
abundance: NA
v_gene: TRBV7-6
d_gene: TRBD2
j_gene: TRBJ2-1

CDR3nt: TGTGCCAGCAGCTTAGATTCAGGGGCAGACATTCAGTACTTC
CDR3aa: CASSLDSGADIQYF
abundance: NA
v_gene: TRBV7-9
d_gene: NA
j_gene: TRBJ2-4

CDR3nt: TGCGCCAGCAGCCCTTGGACTAGCCCCGTACGTAGCGAGCAGTACTTC
CDR3aa: CASSPWTSPVRSEQYF
abundance: NA
v_gene: TRBV4-1
d_gene: TRBD2
j_gene: TRBJ2-7

CDR3nt: TGCGCCAGCAGCTTGGGACTAGCGGGGGCCAACAGGGAGACCCAGTACTTC
CDR3aa: CASSLGLAGANRETQYF
abundance: NA
v_gene: TRBV5-1
d_gene: TRBD2
j_gene: TRBJ2-5

CDR3nt: TGCGCCAGCAGCTTCGAGGGGGCCGCCGCCTATGGCTACACCTTC
CDR3aa: CASSFEGAAAYGYTF
abundance: NA
v_gene: TRBV5-1
d_gene: TRBD1
j_gene: TRBJ1-2

CDR3nt: TGTGCCAGCAGTGTAAGACAGGGGACCCTATTTACCGGGGAGCTGTTTTTT
CDR3aa: CASSVRQGTLFTGELFF
abundance: NA
v_gene: TRBV28
d_gene: TRBD1
j_gene: TRBJ2-2

CDR3nt: TGCGCCAGCAGCACCTTAGAGAAAGAGACCCAGTACTTC
CDR3aa: CASSTLEKETQYF
abundance: few
v_gene: TRBV5-1
d_gene: NA
j_gene: TRBJ2-5

CDR3nt: TGCAGCGTTGTCTATCCATCTAGGAACACTGAAGCTTTCTTT
CDR3aa: CSVVYPSRNTEAFF
abundance: once
v_gene: TRBV29-1
d_gene: NA
j_gene: TRBJ1-1

CDR3nt: TGTGCCAGCAGCCGAGCGGGAGGTCTTAACGAGCAGTACTTC
CDR3aa: CASSRAGGLNEQYF
abundance: NA
v_gene: TRBV9
d_gene: TRBD2
j_gene: TRBJ2-7

CDR3nt: TGTGCCAGCAGCTTAATCCCCGGGGGTGTCTATGGCTACACCTTC
CDR3aa: CASSLIPGGVYGYTF
abundance: NA
v_gene: TRBV11-2
d_gene: NA
j_gene: TRBJ1-2

CDR3nt: TGCGCCAGCAGCTCTCAGACAGGAAATAATGAAAAACTGTTTTTT
CDR3aa: CASSSQTGNNEKLFF
abundance: NA
v_gene: TRBV5-1
d_gene: NA
j_gene: TRBJ1-4

CDR3nt: TGTGCCAGCAGTGAAGAGGAGGACAGGGGTTCCTATAATTCACCCCTCCACTTT
CDR3aa: CASSEEEDRGSYNSPLHF
abundance: NA
v_gene: TRBV2
d_gene: TRBD1
j_gene: TRBJ1-6

CDR3nt: TGTGCCAGCAGCTTCACAGGGAGCTCCTACAATGAGCAGTTCTTC
CDR3aa: CASSFTGSSYNEQFF
abundance: NA
v_gene: TRBV7-8
d_gene: NA
j_gene: TRBJ2-1

CDR3nt: TGTGCCAGCAGCTACAGGGCCTCCTACGAGCAGTACTTC
CDR3aa: CASSYRASYEQYF
abundance: NA
v_gene: TRBV5-6
d_gene: NA
j_gene: TRBJ2-7

CDR3nt: TGTGCCAGCAGCTTAGTGTTTGGGAGTGGCTACACCTTC
CDR3aa: CASSLVFGSGYTF
abundance: NA
v_gene: TRBV7-2
d_gene: NA
j_gene: TRBJ1-2

CDR3nt: TGTGCCAGCAGCCAATCTGGGCAGTCCGGGACCCAGTACTTC
CDR3aa: CASSQSGQSGTQYF
abundance: NA
v_gene: TRBV7-3
d_gene: NA
j_gene: TRBJ2-5

CDR3nt: TGTGCCAGTAGTTCGCCGGGACAGGTTAACTATGGCTACACCTTC
CDR3aa: CASSSPGQVNYGYTF
abundance: NA
v_gene: TRBV19
d_gene: TRBD1
j_gene: TRBJ1-2

CDR3nt: TGTGCCAGCAGCCAAATAGGCGGGGGGGCAGAGACCCAGTACTTC
CDR3aa: CASSQIGGGAETQYF
abundance: NA
v_gene: TRBV3-1/TRBV3-2
d_gene: TRBD2
j_gene: TRBJ2-5

CDR3nt: TGCAGCGTTGCCAGAAACACTGAAGCTTTCTTT
CDR3aa: CSVARNTEAFF
abundance: NA
v_gene: TRBV29-1
d_gene: NA
j_gene: TRBJ1-1

CDR3nt: TGTGCCAGCAGCTTTGAACGGGACAGACCCCGGCCCCAGCATTTT
CDR3aa: CASSFERDRPRPQHF
abundance: NA
v_gene: TRBV5-5
d_gene: TRBD1
j_gene: TRBJ1-5

CDR3nt: TGTGCCACCAGCAGAGAGGCAGGACATTGGAACACTGAAGCTTTCTTT
CDR3aa: CATSREAGHWNTEAFF
abundance: NA
v_gene: TRBV15
d_gene: NA
j_gene: TRBJ1-1

CDR3nt: TGTGCCAGCAGCGTAGCTGCCCAGGGACAATCCTACGAGCAGTACTTC
CDR3aa: CASSVAAQGQSYEQYF
abundance: NA
v_gene: TRBV9
d_gene: NA
j_gene: TRBJ2-7